This TCR beta chain originates from a study of cytomegalovirus exposure and HLA in healthy donors. Worth noting for this clone: Its antigen is unidentified.

PCR primers comprised 60 Vbeta and 13 Jbeta primers. TCRdb keeps only in-frame clones here, not all; method: immunoSEQ multiplex PCR. The data hold 150,000 to 200,000 clones, with just over 70% observed a single time. Study observations and caveats: TCR beta V- and J-gene trimming, according to a later analysis, was linked to a missense DCLRE1C variant.

The length of the CDR3 is 13 residues. Germline V gives CDR1 LNHDA, CDR2 SQIVND (reference sequence). Losses at the gene ends were 5 bases for V and 8 bases for J; bases not matched to a gene: 6. The clonotype originates from a human donor in good health. The rearrangement links TRBV19 to TRBJ1-2; 9 bases line up with TRBD1. The material sequenced was PBMCs. In nucleotides, the CDR3 is TGTGCCAGTAGTTCGAGGACAGGGGAGGGCTACACCTTC. It encodes CASSSRTGEGYTF. The whole variable domain, remainder taken from reference TRBV19 and TRBJ1-2, is DGGITQSPKYLFRKEGQNVTLSCEQNLNHDAMYWYRQDPGQGLRLIYYSQIVNDFQKGDIAEGYSVSREKKESFPLTVTSAQKNPTAFYLCASSSRTGEGYTFGSGTRLTVV.